This T cell receptor beta chain was identified in a study of PD-1 blockade in classical Hodgkin lymphoma. Study as a whole: Nivolumab was administered to patients intravenously at 3 mg/kg every 2 weeks. General study results and limits: Prior to therapy, complete responders displayed diversity much like that of newly diagnosed patients. Individuals who commenced nivolumab within less than 1 year of ASCT were excluded.

As for this clone: Its specificity is unknown.

Regarding time point: cycle 4 day 1 (C4D1), after five to seven weeks of nivolumab. All trial patients relapsed after autologous stem cell transplantation. Profiling relied on immunoSEQ multiplex PCR, and the TCRdb table lists in-frame clones only, not all of them. This sample has some 34,000 clones, with around 68% found just once. V dropped 0 bases and J dropped 3 bases, with 15 bases sitting between them. CDR1 is SGHRS and CDR2 is YFSETQ in the germline V gene. There are 16 residues in the CDR3. The genes are TRBV5-1 and TRBJ1-2; D is undetermined. The specimen comprised peripheral blood mononuclear cells (PBMCs), sampled before the fourth cycle of nivolumab. The origin of this receptor is a human donor with classical Hodgkin lymphoma. DNA for the CDR3: TGCGCCAGCAGCTTGGGAGTAGATCGTTTGGACTATGGCTACACCTTC. This sequence encodes CASSLGVDRLDYGYTF.